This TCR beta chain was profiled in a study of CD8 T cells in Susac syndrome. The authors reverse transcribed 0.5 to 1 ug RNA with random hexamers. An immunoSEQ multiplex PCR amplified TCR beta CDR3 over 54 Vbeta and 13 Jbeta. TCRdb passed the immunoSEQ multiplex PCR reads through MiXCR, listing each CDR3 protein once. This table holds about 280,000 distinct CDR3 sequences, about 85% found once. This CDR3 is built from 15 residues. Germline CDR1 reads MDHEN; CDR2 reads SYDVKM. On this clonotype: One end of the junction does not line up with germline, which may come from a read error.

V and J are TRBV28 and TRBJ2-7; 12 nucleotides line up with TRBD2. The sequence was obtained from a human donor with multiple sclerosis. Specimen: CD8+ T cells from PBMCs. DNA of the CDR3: TGTGCCAGCAGTGATGGACTAGCGGGGACCTACGAGCTGTACTTC. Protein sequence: CASSDGLAGTYELYF.